Following are 14 T cell receptor beta chains from one sample sequenced in a study of graft-versus-host responses after intestinal transplantation. Generated by immunoSEQ multiplex PCR, the TCRdb table keeps only in-frame clones and is missing some. The profile shows fewer than 13,000 clones, around 27% of them singletons. Sample: alloreactive CD4+ T cells from a mixed lymphocyte reaction culture, taken before intestinal transplant. Subset in this sample: CFSE-low proliferating T cells sorted from roughly 6-day pre-transplant mixed lymphocyte reaction (GvH or HvG direction). These receptor sequences come from a human patient who received an intestinal transplant.

This clone was recorded once. The chain uses TRBV6-1 and TRBJ2-1, with 7 nucleotides matching TRBD2. The CDR3 has 13 amino acids. The V and J ends lost 5 bases and 6 bases, in that order; junction bases with no gene match: 4. Germline V gives CDR1 MNHNS, CDR2 SASEGT. CDR3 DNA: TGTGCCAGCAGTCTGGGCGGGAGCAATGAGCAGTTCTTC. Translation gives CASSLGGSNEQFF.

This clone was picked up a small number of times. V gene TRBV27 combines with J gene TRBJ1-5; 7 bases align to TRBD1. Germline-derived CDR1 and CDR2 are MNHEY and SMNVEV (reference sequence). The length of the CDR3 is 15 residues. The V segment lost 5 bases and the J segment 0 bases; nucleotides outside the gene matches: 4. The CDR3 coding sequence is TGTGCCAGCAGTGCCAGGGGGTATAGCAATCAGCCCCAGCATTTT. This codes for CASSARGYSNQPQHF.

By share, this clone counts as medium-sized (0.01 to 0.1%). CDR3 bases: TGTGCCAGCAGTTACTCGGGGTCCAACGAGCAGTACTTC. Residues: CASSYSGSNEQYF. The rearrangement joins TRBV6-6 to TRBJ2-7; D gene ambiguous. This CDR3 contains 13 residues. Trimming cost V 0 bases and J 5 bases, with 8 bases left between them. CDR1 is MNHNY, CDR2 SVGAGI, per germline (reference sequence).

This rearrangement joins TRBV29-1 to TRBJ2-7, with 7 positions matching TRBD1. Germline V gives CDR1 SQVTM, CDR2 ANQGSEA. This CDR3 comprises 13 residues. The junction had 4 bases not matched to a gene; V was cut back by 5 bases and J by 0 bases. Written as DNA, the CDR3 is TGCAGCGTTCTGGGGGACAGCTCCTACGAGCAGTACTTC. It translates to CSVLGDSSYEQYF.

This clone appeared once. For the CDR3, the DNA is TGTGCCAGCAGCTTTGATGTGGAGCTCTACAATGAGCAGTTCTTC. This codes for CASSFDVELYNEQFF. The V gene is TRBV7-9, the J gene TRBJ2-1, with no clear D. The CDR3 is made up of 15 amino acids. V was shortened by 3 bases and J by 3 bases, with 12 bases between the two germline ends. The germline V gene encodes CDR1 SEHNR and CDR2 FQNEAQ (reference sequence).

This clone has a handful of counts. This chain uses TRBV4-1 with TRBJ1-5; D uncertain. The CDR3 extends over 13 amino acids. Germline V CDR1 and CDR2: MGHRA, YSYEKL. The germline V and J ends were trimmed by 0 bases and 7 bases, with 7 bases remaining between them. CDR3 loop: CASSQDLGQPQHF. The CDR3 DNA is TGCGCCAGCAGCCAAGATTTGGGGCAGCCCCAGCATTTT.

The chain links TRBV28 to TRBJ2-7, with a weak D call TRBD2 (5 bases). Looked up from germline, CDR1 is MDHEN and CDR2 is SYDVKM. Between the trimmed V and J ends, which lost 1 base and 4 bases, there was a span of 5 bases. CDR3 length: 12 residues. CDR3 residues: CASSLSGYEQYF. CDR3 sequence (DNA): TGTGCCAGCAGTTTATCGGGGTACGAGCAGTACTTC.

This clone was detected a few times. Because the CDR3's place on the DNA is in doubt, the DNA is left out and the CDR3 is given as listed by TCRdb. The chain employs TRBV4-3 and TRBJ2-1; TRBD2 is the table's D call and was not checked against the DNA. Counting both end residues, the CDR3 totals 16 amino acids. Per germline, CDR1 LGHNA and CDR2 YSLEER. CDR3: CASSQYFGEGRYEQFF.

The V and J genes are TRBV7-3 and TRBJ2-7, with 7 bases matching TRBD1. The ends lost 5 bases at V and 3 bases at J; junction bases unmatched: 10. Germline CDR1 and CDR2: SGHTA and FQGTGA. This CDR3 contains 15 residues. The CDR3: CASSPRDSEGYEQYF. The CDR3 DNA reads as TGTGCCAGCAGCCCCCGGGACAGTGAAGGCTACGAGCAGTACTTC. Complete variable domain (other parts from reference TRBV7-3 and TRBJ2-7): GAGVSQTPSNKVTEKGKYVELRCDPISGHTALYWYRQSLGQGPEFLIYFQGTGAADDSGLPNDRFFAVRPEGSVSTLKIQRTERGDSAVYLCASSPRDSEGYEQYFGPGTRLTVT.

There are a few counts of this clone. This chain connects TRBV7-9 to TRBJ2-7; 8 bases map to TRBD2. This CDR3 comprises 19 residues. The V gene end was trimmed by 2 bases and the J gene end by 1 base; junction bases not matched to a gene: 16. Germline CDR1 SEHNR, CDR2 FQNEAQ (reference sequence). CDR3 DNA sequence: TGTGCCAGCAGCTTATTTTCGCCCTTTGGACTAGCCTTTTCCTACGAGCAGTACTTC. Its translation: CASSLFSPFGLAFSYEQYF.

This sequence joins TRBV25-1 and TRBJ2-5; D may be TRBD1 or TRBD2 (6 bases each). V was cut by 2 bases and J by 4 bases, with 8 bases left in between. The CDR3 extends over 13 amino acids. Germline V CDR1 and CDR2: MGHDK, SYGVNS. CDR3 region: CASSERGLETQYF. CDR3 bases: TGTGCCAGCAGTGAACGGGGGCTAGAGACCCAGTACTTC.

J is TRBJ1-4 and V is TRBV5-1; tentatively, D is TRBD1 (5 bases). Germline lookup yields CDR1 SGHRS and CDR2 YFSETQ. This CDR3 has 15 residues. Trimming cost V 0 bases and J 8 bases, with 14 bases left between them. The CDR3 DNA reads TGCGCCAGCAGCTTGGCGGGGCAGGGTGACGAAAAACTGTTTTTT. Translation gives CASSLAGQGDEKLFF.

By share, this clone ranks as medium-sized. This chain connects TRBV9 to TRBJ2-1; 8 bases map to TRBD1. This CDR3 contains 15 residues. CDR1 is SGDLS, CDR2 YYNGEE, per germline. The trim removed 7 bases at V and 3 bases at J, leaving 9 bases unmatched. The CDR3 bases are TGTGCCAGCGGATTTGGACAGGGTGGCTACAATGAGCAGTTCTTC. Translated: CASGFGQGGYNEQFF.

This clone has more than one count but fewer than ten. V is TRBV27 and J is TRBJ1-5; possible D gene TRBD1, 6 bases. Germline-derived CDR1 and CDR2 are MNHEY and SMNVEV (reference sequence). The CDR3 spans 16 residues. V was cut by 0 bases and J by 5 bases, with 14 bases left in between. CDR3 DNA: TGTGCCAGCAGTTTATCGGGGAGGGGGGGCCATCAGCCCCAGCATTTT. Its translation: CASSLSGRGGHQPQHF.